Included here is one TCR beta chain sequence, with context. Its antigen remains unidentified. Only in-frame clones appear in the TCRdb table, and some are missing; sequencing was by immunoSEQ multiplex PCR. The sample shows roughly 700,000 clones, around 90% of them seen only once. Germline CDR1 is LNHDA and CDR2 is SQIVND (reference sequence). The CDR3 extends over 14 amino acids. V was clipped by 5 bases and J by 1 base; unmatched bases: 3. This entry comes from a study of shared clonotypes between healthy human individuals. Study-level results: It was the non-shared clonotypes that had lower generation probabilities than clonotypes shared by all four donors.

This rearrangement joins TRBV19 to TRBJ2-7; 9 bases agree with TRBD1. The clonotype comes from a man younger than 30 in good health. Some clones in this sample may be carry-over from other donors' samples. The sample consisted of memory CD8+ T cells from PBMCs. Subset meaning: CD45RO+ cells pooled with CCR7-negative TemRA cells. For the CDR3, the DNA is TGTGCCAGTAGTCCAGACAGGGGGTCCTACGAGCAGTACTTC. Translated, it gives CASSPDRGSYEQYF.